This TCR beta chain was recovered during a study of blood T cell repertoires in COVID-19. The overall study: Specimens from acute and convalescent COVID-19 originated in the United States, Italy and Spain. T cells, B-cell-depleted T cells, or PBMCs provided the cDNA or gDNA that served as material.

After removal of 0 bases from V and 5 bases from J, the junction contained 5 bases not matched to a gene. Germline V gene sequence: CDR1 SGHRS, CDR2 YFSETQ. The CDR3 has 16 amino acids. Only in-frame clones appear in the TCRdb table, and some are missing; sequencing was by immunoSEQ multiplex PCR. The data show about 170,000 clones, around 82% seen once. The material sequenced was peripheral blood. The receptor comes from a woman of 80 years or more with acute or convalescent COVID-19. The gene calls are TRBV5-1 and TRBJ2-3, with 11 positions matching TRBD2. CDR3 DNA sequence: TGCGCCAGCAGCTTGGGACTAGCGGGGTTTTTAGATACGCAGTATTTT. Protein: CASSLGLAGFLDTQYF.